The 24 T cell receptor beta chains reported below all come from one sample, sequenced in a study of blood T cells in healthy people across ages. Together with a sample-barcoded 5' primer, a J-beta primer mix was included in a second PCR lasting about 6 to 11 cycles. MiXCR, applied by TCRdb to the 5' RACE reads, yields one record per CDR3 protein. The top ten clones hold about a sixth of a sample with around 800,000 distinct CDR3 sequences, around 45% of them seen once. The specimen was blood. The source of these receptors is an elderly man in good health.

Only one count was recorded for this clonotype. The gene calls are TRBV6-2 or TRBV6-3 and TRBJ2-2; 10 bases match TRBD1. Germline V gene lookup returns CDR1 MNHEY and CDR2 SVGEGT. The CDR3 totals 16 residues. J was trimmed by 5 bases and V by 0 bases; bases with no gene match: 3. Here the CDR3 DNA reads TGTGCCAGCAGTTACTCGGGACAGGGGAGTACCGGGGAGCTGTTTTTT. Protein sequence: CASSYSGQGSTGELFF.

This clonotype was observed at least ten times. CDR3 residues: CSGIGKDYEQYF. For the CDR3, the DNA is TGCAGCGGAATTGGTAAAGATTACGAGCAGTACTTC. The chain carries TRBV29-1 and TRBJ2-7; the D is unclear. Trimming shortened V by 7 bases and J by 4 bases, and 14 bases separated the two germline ends. The CDR3 contains 12 residues. Looked up from germline, CDR1 is SQVTM and CDR2 is ANQGSEA.

The chain recombines TRBV29-1 with TRBJ2-6; 7 bases line up with TRBD1. V shed 6 bases, J shed 0 bases, and the junction held 5 bases outside the gene matches. Germline V lookup: CDR1 SQVTM, CDR2 ANQGSEA. The CDR3 is made up of 15 amino acids. Here the CDR3 DNA reads TGCAGCGTGATGGGACAGTCCTCTGGGGCCAACGTCCTGACTTTC. Its protein product is CSVMGQSSGANVLTF.

CDR3 DNA sequence: TGTGCCAGCAGTGTTGAAAGGAATAGCAATCAGCCCCAGCATTTT. Amino acids: CASSVERNSNQPQHF. The chain carries TRBV2 and TRBJ1-5; D gene ambiguous. The ends were cut back, 4 bases at V and 0 bases at J, with 10 bases in the middle. Germline V lookup: CDR1 SNHLY, CDR2 FYNNEI. This CDR3 spans 15 amino acids.

J is TRBJ1-2 and V is TRBV12-3 or TRBV12-4, with 7 bases aligning to TRBD1. V dropped 5 bases and J dropped 5; count of bases not matched to a gene: 8. The CDR3 spans 14 residues. In DNA form, the CDR3 reads TGTGCCAGCAGTCCCAGGGGGGATACTTATGGCTACACCTTC. Its protein is CASSPRGDTYGYTF.

The V gene is TRBV5-5, the J gene TRBJ1-4; 7 nucleotides align to TRBD1. The CDR3 runs 17 residues. V gave up 4 bases and J gave up 3 bases; unmatched junction bases: 12. The germline CDR1 and CDR2 sequences are SGHKS and YYEKEE (reference sequence). The CDR3 loop reads CASSTLFTGTANEKLFF. CDR3 nucleotide sequence: TGTGCCAGCAGCACTTTATTCACCGGGACAGCTAATGAAAAACTGTTTTTT.

This clonotype was seen ten or more times. The chain carries TRBV28 and TRBJ2-6; D possibly matches TRBD1 or TRBD2 (5 bases each). CDR1 is MDHEN, CDR2 SYDVKM, per germline. V was cut by 4 bases and J by 0 bases, with 7 bases left in between. This CDR3 comprises 15 residues. In DNA form, the CDR3 reads TGTGCCAGCAGTTCAGGGAGCTCTGGGGCCAACGTCCTGACTTTC. This sequence encodes CASSSGSSGANVLTF.

The CDR3 loop is CSATTSGSTDTQYF. The CDR3 coding sequence is TGCAGCGCTACAACCAGCGGATCCACAGATACGCAGTATTTT. This chain uses TRBV29-1 with TRBJ2-3; the D gene is possibly TRBD2 (5 bases). CDR1 and CDR2 from the germline V gene are SQVTM and ANQGSEA. V was trimmed by 7 bases and J by 2 bases, leaving 16 bases between them. The CDR3 has 14 residues.

On this clonotype itself: An end of the junction differs from the germline gene, which may be a read error. The V call is TRBV30, the J call TRBJ2-1; D ambiguous. The CDR3 loop spans 11 amino acids. From germline, CDR1 is GTSNPN and CDR2 SVGIG (reference sequence). For the CDR3, the DNA is TGTGCCTTGAGTTGGAATAATGAGCAGTTCTTC. Translating gives CALSWNNEQFF.

This sequence joins TRBV7-3 and TRBJ2-7; no clear D gene. The V gene lost 5 bases and the J gene lost 1 base, with 9 bases spanning the gap. This CDR3 region has 13 residues. Germline loops: CDR1 SGHTA, CDR2 FQGTGA. CDR3 nucleotides: TGTGCCAGCAGCCCCGACACGTCCTACGAGCAGTACTTC. Translated, it gives CASSPDTSYEQYF.

This chain joins TRBV6-1 and TRBJ2-2; D might be TRBD2 (5 bases). Germline-derived CDR1 and CDR2 are MNHNS and SASEGT. CDR3 length: 14 residues. Trimming cost V 6 bases and J 1 base, with 9 bases left between them. The CDR3, as DNA: TGTGCCAGCAGAGGTCGGGGGAACACCGGGGAGCTGTTTTTT. Encoded protein: CASRGRGNTGELFF.

This clonotype was seen a handful of times. This chain links TRBV9 with TRBJ1-1, with a possible D match to TRBD1 (6 bases). CDR3 length equals 12 residues. CDR1 and CDR2 from the germline V gene are SGDLS and YYNGEE. The V gene lost 2 bases and the J gene lost 10 bases, with 12 bases spanning the gap. The CDR3 is CASSVRGLPAFF. The CDR3, as DNA: TGTGCCAGCAGCGTCAGGGGTCTTCCAGCTTTCTTT. The entire variable domain, with the rest obtained from reference TRBV9 and TRBJ1-1, is as follows: DSGVTQTPKHLITATGQRVTLRCSPRSGDLSVYWYQQSLDQGLQFLIQYYNGEERAKGNILERFSAQQFPDLHSELNLSSLELGDSALYFCASSVRGLPAFFGQGTRLTVV.

This clonotype occurred a few times. The chain combines TRBV10-1 with TRBJ2-5, with D hard to call. This CDR3 comprises 12 residues. With 3 bases removed from V and 1 base from J, the gap between germline ends came to 3 bases. Germline CDR1 and CDR2: WNHNN and SYGVQD (reference sequence). CDR3 sequence (DNA): TGCGCCAGCAGTGACTTCCAAGAGACCCAGTACTTC. This translates into CASSDFQETQYF.

This clonotype occurred a few times. This chain joins TRBV9 and TRBJ2-7, with 8 bases identical to TRBD1. The trim removed 3 bases at V and 3 bases at J, leaving 5 bases unmatched. This CDR3 is built from 14 residues. Germline loops: CDR1 SGDLS, CDR2 YYNGEE. The CDR3 reads CASSARQGHYEQYF. The DNA for the CDR3 is TGTGCCAGCAGCGCGCGACAGGGGCACTACGAGCAGTACTTC.

V is TRBV15 and J is TRBJ2-1; 11 bases match TRBD2. CDR3 length: 15 residues. CDR1 and CDR2 (germline): LNHNV, YYDKDF (reference sequence). Trimming at V came to 0 bases and at J to 15 bases, leaving 10 bases not matched to a gene. This CDR3 is CATSRDRGLAGGPFF. CDR3 nucleotide sequence: TGTGCCACCAGCAGAGATCGAGGTCTAGCGGGAGGACCGTTCTTC. The variable domain in full, with the rest retrieved from reference TRBV15 and TRBJ2-1, is DAMVIQNPRYQVTQFGKPVTLSCSQTLNHNVMYWYQQKSSQAPKLLFHYYDKDFNNEADTPDNFQSRRPNTSFCFLDIRSPGLGDTAMYLCATSRDRGLAGGPFFGPGTRLTVL.

The rearrangement links TRBV29-1 to TRBJ2-7; tentative D call: TRBD1 (5 bases). The tail of the sequence fits TRBJ2-5 better, so the J call may be wrong. Germline V gene data show CDR1 as SQVTM and CDR2 as ANQGSEA. The CDR3 spans 14 residues. CDR3 sequence reads: CSVEGGSMGETQYF. The CDR3 DNA reads as TGCAGCGTTGAAGGGGGCTCCATGGGGGAGACCCAGTACTTC.

This clonotype was picked up a small number of times. This sequence joins TRBV20-1 and TRBJ2-5; 8 bases line up with TRBD2. The CDR3 extends over 15 amino acids. The junction had 8 bases not matched to a gene; V was cut back by 3 bases and J by 2 bases. From germline, CDR1 is DFQATT and CDR2 SNEGSKA (reference sequence). The chain's CDR3 is CSASIGLAPQETQYF. The CDR3 DNA follows: TGCAGTGCTAGTATAGGACTAGCACCACAAGAGACCCAGTACTTC.

The genes are TRBV6-6 and TRBJ2-3, with TRBD2 matching over 12 bases. V gave up 0 bases and J gave up 2 bases; unmatched junction bases: 3. The CDR3 extends over 17 amino acids. The V gene's germline CDR1 is MNHNY and CDR2 SVGAGI (reference sequence). The CDR3 is CASSYSRLAGDTDTQYF. The CDR3 DNA follows: TGTGCCAGCAGTTACTCGCGACTAGCGGGAGACACAGATACGCAGTATTTT.

The rearrangement uses TRBV9 and TRBJ2-7; D perhaps matches TRBD2 (6 bases). This CDR3 is 15 amino acids long. With 0 bases removed from V and 0 bases from J, the gap between germline ends came to 10 bases. The germline V gene encodes CDR1 SGDLS and CDR2 YYNGEE. The CDR3 is CASSVAPGVSYEQYF. Written as DNA, the CDR3 is TGTGCCAGCAGCGTAGCTCCGGGAGTCTCCTACGAGCAGTACTTC.

V and J are TRBV20-1 and TRBJ2-3, with D hard to call. The germline V gene has CDR1 DFQATT and CDR2 SNEGSKA (reference sequence). V dropped 0 bases and J dropped 3 bases, with 10 bases sitting between them. The CDR3 is 14 residues long. The CDR3 sequence: CSARDWGGTDTQYF. The CDR3 coding sequence is TGCAGTGCTAGAGATTGGGGTGGTACAGATACGCAGTATTTT.

The rearrangement links TRBV20-1 to TRBJ1-4; 9 bases agree with TRBD1. The CDR3 runs 17 residues. V dropped 3 bases and J dropped 0; count of bases not matched to a gene: 8. Germline V CDR1 and CDR2: DFQATT, SNEGSKA (reference sequence). CDR3 region: CSASGTGTASTNEKLFF. DNA for the CDR3: TGCAGTGCTAGCGGGACAGGGACCGCCTCAACTAATGAAAAACTGTTTTTT.

Ten or more counts support this clonotype. The chain joins TRBV5-1 to TRBJ2-1; weak D call: TRBD1 (5 bases). V was clipped by 0 bases and J by 5 bases, with 9 bases between them. The CDR3 is 14 amino acids. Germline-derived CDR1 and CDR2 are SGHRS and YFSETQ. The DNA for the CDR3 is TGCGCCAGCAGCTTGGCACAGGCCGACAATGAGCAGTTCTTC. Translated, it gives CASSLAQADNEQFF.

This clonotype was detected only a few times. The chain recombines TRBV6-2 or TRBV6-3 with TRBJ2-7; D remains ambiguous. This CDR3 spans 12 amino acids. Trimming pared 8 bases from V and 2 bases from J, leaving 10 bases between. Germline V gene sequence: CDR1 MNHEY, CDR2 SVGEGT. Here the CDR3 DNA reads TGTGCCAGCGCCCCCAGGCCCTACGAGCAGTACTTC. Translation: CASAPRPYEQYF.

This clonotype has a handful of counts. This chain uses TRBV5-1 with TRBJ1-2, with 7 bases matching TRBD1. Germline lookup yields CDR1 SGHRS and CDR2 YFSETQ. The length of the CDR3 is 13 residues. The V and J ends lost 3 bases and 6 bases, in that order; junction bases with no gene match: 5. The CDR3 reads CASSSDRVDGYTF. The CDR3 region has the DNA TGCGCCAGCAGCTCAGACAGGGTAGATGGCTACACCTTC.